This record concerns one T cell receptor (beta chain) sequence. No antigen is known for it. This record comes from a study of Ad26.COV2.S vaccination and SARS-CoV-2 variants. Study-wide findings and caveats: Reported post-vaccination CD8+ and CD4+ T cell responses to spike showed substantial breadth. Using TCR breadth and depth analyses may have led to underestimated total T cell responses. Ad26.COV2.S recipients had broader spike-specific TCRs (P = 0.0014).

The V and J ends lost 5 bases and 12 bases, in that order; junction bases with no gene match: 9. The CDR3 length is 15 residues. Germline V lookup: CDR1 MNHEY, CDR2 SMNVEV (reference sequence). Clones were read by immunoSEQ multiplex PCR, and TCRdb kept only the in-frame ones, dropping some. The sample consists of fewer than 100,000 clones, approximately 82% of them appearing once. Sequenced here: peripheral blood, sampled after recovery from COVID-19. The source of this sequence is a human donor who had recovered from COVID-19. The chain employs TRBV27 and TRBJ2-1; TRBD2 aligns across 14 bases. The CDR3 DNA reads as TGTGCCAGCAGTCCAGGGACTAGCGGGAGTATGGGGCAGTTCTTC. Amino acid sequence: CASSPGTSGSMGQFF.